Detailed here is one TCR beta chain. Its antigen is currently unknown. The data stem from a study of T cells after yellow fever vaccination. Study as a whole: For low cell numbers, libraries were made with SMART-Seq v4 Ultra Low Input.

Germline trimming cut 1 base from V and 8 bases from J; bases unmatched to any gene: 13. In germline, CDR1 is SGHTA, CDR2 FQGNSA. The CDR3 runs to 17 residues. As TCR cDNA was made by 5'RACE template switching, a universal primer site and UMIs were added. TCRdb re-called the 5' RACE reads through MiXCR, storing one row per CDR3 protein. The table has around 320,000 distinct CDR3 sequences, roughly 10% seen once. Broader study findings: Few clonotypes appeared in both CD4 and CD8 compartments. Boosting was followed by the reappearance of most primary-vaccination clones (about 96% CD4, roughly 90% CD8).

Sequencing was performed on CD4+ T cells sorted from PBMCs, taken 45 days after the yellow fever booster vaccination. The receptor's source is a man in his late teens or twenties who received the YFV17D yellow fever vaccine. V usage is TRBV7-2 and J usage is TRBJ2-1, with TRBD1 matching over 8 bases. CDR3 nucleotides: TGTGCCAGCAGCTTAGTAGCAGGGGGCGCGGGTGTTGATGAGCAGTTCTTC. It is translated as CASSLVAGGAGVDEQFF.